Following are 19 T cell receptor beta chains from one sample sequenced in a study of OX40 agonist ivuxolimab in advanced cancers. Profiled with immunoSEQ multiplex PCR; TCRdb holds only in-frame clones, not every one. The profile shows 80,000 to 100,000 clones, under 95% of them singletons. The material was CD4+ or CD8+ T cells sorted from blood, obtained in a trial of the OX40 agonist ivuxolimab. The receptors were gathered from an adult with an advanced solid tumor such as melanoma, head and neck, liver or kidney cancer.

This chain links TRBV11-2 with TRBJ1-2; TRBD1 matches at 10 bases. There are 14 residues in the CDR3. The germline V gene has CDR1 SGHAT and CDR2 FQNNGV. The trim removed 3 bases at V and 2 bases at J, leaving 0 bases unmatched. CDR3 in amino acids: CASSLGQGNYGYTF. CDR3 sequence (DNA): TGTGCCAGCAGCTTGGGACAGGGGAACTATGGCTACACCTTC. Supplemented by reference TRBV11-2 and TRBJ1-2, the full variable domain reads EAGVAQSPRYKIIEKRQSVAFWCNPISGHATLYWYQQILGQGPKLLIQFQNNGVVDDSQLPKDRFSAERLKGVDSTLKIQPAKLEDSAVYLCASSLGQGNYGYTFGSGTRLTVV.

This CDR3 reads CASSWPGSGEGYTF. The CDR3 nucleotides are TGTGCCAGCAGTTGGCCGGGATCCGGTGAGGGCTACACCTTC. The chain carries TRBV6-1 and TRBJ1-2, with D hard to call. Germline CDR1 and CDR2: MNHNS and SASEGT. The V end lost 5 bases, the J end lost 8 bases, and 18 bases lay between the germline ends. This CDR3 comprises 14 residues.

The chain has TRBV5-6 and TRBJ2-7; no reliable D call. CDR1 is SGHDT and CDR2 is YYEEEE in the germline V gene. The CDR3 totals 14 residues. Trimming removed 4 bases at V and 6 bases at J, with 17 bases between. The CDR3 DNA reads TGTGCCAGCAGCCCCCCCTGGGCATTGGGCGAGCAGTACTTC. Protein: CASSPPWALGEQYF.

Here the CDR3 reads CASSIYAGAYNEQFF. In nucleotides, the CDR3 is TGTGCCAGTAGTATATATGCGGGAGCCTACAATGAGCAGTTCTTC. The V gene is TRBV19, the J gene TRBJ2-1, with 7 positions matching TRBD2. Germline CDR1 reads LNHDA; CDR2 reads SQIVND (reference sequence). The CDR3 extends over 15 amino acids. With V trimmed by 2 bases and J by 2 bases, 3 bases remained unmatched.

The genes are TRBV7-6 and TRBJ2-7, with a possible D match to TRBD1 (5 bases). CDR3 size: 13 residues. Trimming cost V 4 bases and J 7 bases, with 14 bases left between them. Germline V gene lookup returns CDR1 SGHVS and CDR2 FNYEAQ. In nucleotides, the CDR3 is TGTGCCAGCAGCTCTGTGGCAGGGAAAGAGCAGTACTTC. Translation: CASSSVAGKEQYF. The variable domain in full, with the rest retrieved from reference TRBV7-6 and TRBJ2-7, is GAGVSQSPRYKVTKRGQDVALRCDPISGHVSLYWYRQALGQGPEFLTYFNYEAQQDKSGLPNDRFSAERPEGSISTLTIQRTEQRDSAMYRCASSSVAGKEQYFGPGTRLTVT.

The genes are TRBV6-6 and TRBJ2-1; 7 bases agree with TRBD2. Germline trimming cut 8 bases from V and 4 bases from J; bases unmatched to any gene: 11. CDR1 is MNHNY, CDR2 SVGAGI, per germline (reference sequence). The CDR3 covers 15 residues. The CDR3 nucleotides are TGTGCCAGCGACGAAGTTAGCGGGCCTTACAATGAGCAGTTCTTC. It translates to CASDEVSGPYNEQFF.

Concerning this clone itself: At the DNA level, this CDR3 is encoded by other sequences in the same sample as well. The gene calls are TRBV27 and TRBJ1-1; D remains ambiguous. CDR1 and CDR2 (germline): MNHEY, SMNVEV (reference sequence). The CDR3 length is 13 residues. With 3 bases removed from V and 1 base from J, the gap between germline ends came to 6 bases. The CDR3 loop reads CASSLGRNTEAFF. The CDR3 DNA follows: TGTGCCAGCAGTTTGGGCAGGAACACTGAAGCTTTCTTT.

This clone was recorded only once. V usage is TRBV30 and J usage is TRBJ2-1; 13 bases fit TRBD2. The V gene end was trimmed by 3 bases and the J gene end by 0 bases; junction bases not matched to a gene: 2. Germline V gene data show CDR1 as GTSNPN and CDR2 as SVGIG (reference sequence). The CDR3 length is 16 residues. The CDR3 sequence: CAWRGTSGDSYNEQFF. Written as DNA, the CDR3 is TGTGCCTGGAGAGGGACTAGCGGGGACTCCTACAATGAGCAGTTCTTC.

The V and J genes are TRBV15 and TRBJ2-7; D is unclear. Trimming stripped 8 bases from V and 6 bases from J, with 17 bases between. Germline V gives CDR1 LNHNV, CDR2 YYDKDF (reference sequence). CDR3 size: 13 residues. This chain's CDR3 is CATGEGVSSEQYF. CDR3 sequence (DNA): TGTGCCACCGGGGAAGGAGTAAGTTCCGAGCAGTACTTC. Supplemented by reference TRBV15 and TRBJ2-7, the full variable domain reads DAMVIQNPRYQVTQFGKPVTLSCSQTLNHNVMYWYQQKSSQAPKLLFHYYDKDFNNEADTPDNFQSRRPNTSFCFLDIRSPGLGDTAMYLCATGEGVSSEQYFGPGTRLTVT.

This chain joins TRBV9 and TRBJ1-1; D might be TRBD1 (6 bases). The germline V gene encodes CDR1 SGDLS and CDR2 YYNGEE. This CDR3 comprises 13 residues. Trimming shortened V by 0 bases and J by 8 bases, and 11 bases separated the two germline ends. CDR3 sequence (DNA): TGTGCCAGCAGCGTAGCCGGCGACAGGGAAGCTTTCTTT. Translated: CASSVAGDREAFF.

V and J are TRBV5-6 and TRBJ2-7, with TRBD1 matching over 7 bases. CDR1 SGHDT and CDR2 YYEEEE come from the germline V gene. The CDR3 consists of 14 residues. J gave up 6 bases and V 4 bases, and 10 bases lay outside the gene matches. CDR3 sequence: CASSPGTASSEQYF. The CDR3 nucleotides read TGTGCCAGCAGCCCCGGGACAGCTTCCAGCGAGCAGTACTTC.

V usage is TRBV7-9 and J usage is TRBJ1-1; 8 bases map to TRBD1. The CDR3 has 14 amino acids. The J segment lost 3 bases and the V segment lost 1 base, leaving 1 base of the junction unmatched. Germline V CDR1 and CDR2: SEHNR, FQNEAQ (reference sequence). The CDR3: CASSLDRGYTEAFF. CDR3 DNA sequence: TGTGCCAGCAGCTTAGACAGGGGGTACACTGAAGCTTTCTTT.

The chain recombines TRBV10-3 with TRBJ2-1; D remains ambiguous. The V gene lost 5 bases and the J gene lost 0 bases, with 11 bases spanning the gap. This CDR3 has 15 residues. From germline, CDR1 is ENHRY and CDR2 SYGVKD. CDR3 coding DNA: TGTGCCATCAGTCTGGACGTAAGCTCCTACAATGAGCAGTTCTTC. Protein: CAISLDVSSYNEQFF.

The chain couples TRBV30 to TRBJ2-5, with 9 bases that match TRBD2. The CDR3 length is 14 residues. Per the germline V gene, CDR1 is GTSNPN and CDR2 is SVGIG (reference sequence). J was trimmed by 4 bases and V by 0 bases; bases with no gene match: 3. This CDR3 is CAWSVLAGVETQYF. The CDR3 DNA reads as TGTGCCTGGAGTGTATTAGCGGGAGTAGAGACCCAGTACTTC.

This clone has just one count. Other nucleotide sequences from this sample produce the same CDR3. V gene TRBV27 combines with J gene TRBJ2-7; D may be TRBD1 (5 bases). The CDR3 consists of 13 residues. The germline V and J ends were trimmed by 2 bases and 3 bases, with 8 bases remaining between them. CDR1 MNHEY and CDR2 SMNVEV come from the germline V gene (reference sequence). The CDR3: CASSLGAGYEQYF. The CDR3 DNA reads as TGTGCCAGCAGTTTAGGGGCAGGCTACGAGCAGTACTTC.

The rearrangement joins TRBV7-2 to TRBJ2-3; TRBD1 matches 7 bases. Germline CDR1 is SGHTA and CDR2 is FQGNSA. The ends lost 5 bases at V and 7 bases at J; junction bases unmatched: 15. CDR3 length: 16 residues. DNA of the CDR3: TGTGCCAGCAGCCCGCGTTGGGACAGACTACGATATACGCAGTATTTT. Protein: CASSPRWDRLRYTQYF.

This chain joins TRBV19 and TRBJ1-2; D perhaps matches TRBD1 (5 bases). The V gene lost 3 bases and the J gene lost 1 base, with 9 bases spanning the gap. Germline CDR1 reads LNHDA; CDR2 reads SQIVND (reference sequence). The CDR3 runs 14 residues. In DNA form, the CDR3 reads TGTGCCAGTAGTATGCCGACAGTTAACTATGGCTACACCTTC. Encoded protein: CASSMPTVNYGYTF.

This chain uses TRBV29-1 with TRBJ1-1; D is possibly TRBD1 (6 bases). V lost 1 base, J lost 2 bases, and 14 bases lay in between. The CDR3 runs to 15 residues. In germline, CDR1 is SQVTM, CDR2 ANQGSEA. DNA of the CDR3: TGCAGCGTTGAAGCTACAGGGTGGGTAAACACTGAAGCTTTCTTT. Translating it yields CSVEATGWVNTEAFF. Full variable domain (missing parts from reference TRBV29-1 and TRBJ1-1): SAVISQKPSRDICQRGTSLTIQCQVDSQVTMMFWYRQQPGQSLTLIATANQGSEATYESGFVIDKFPISRPNLTFSTLTVSNMSPEDSSIYLCSVEATGWVNTEAFFGQGTRLTVV.

The CDR3 DNA follows: TGTGCCAGCAGCTTAGACTACACCGGGGAGCTGTTTTTT. Amino acids: CASSLDYTGELFF. V and J are TRBV11-2 and TRBJ2-2; no clear D. This CDR3 spans 13 amino acids. The V end was cut by 0 bases, the J end by 3 bases, with 2 bases between. CDR1 is SGHAT and CDR2 is FQNNGV in the germline V gene.